This T cell receptor beta chain was sequenced in a study of chemoradiotherapy in HPV16-positive cancers. On the study more broadly: A couple of HPV16-positive patients' cells yielded candidate HPV-specific clones and common motifs. Broader study findings: Functional assays defining HPV-specific T cells used only a couple of HPV16-positive patients. Candidate HPV-specific clones and E7-related TCR motifs grew in tumor during treatment.

Method: immunoSEQ multiplex PCR; TCRdb's copy keeps in-frame clones and lacks some. The sample carries 20,000 to 25,000 clones, roughly 92% recorded once. This clone was counted a single time. Antigen unknown. From germline, CDR1 is SGDLS and CDR2 YYNGEE. The CDR3 spans 16 residues. Trimming removed 8 bases from V and 0 bases from J, with 18 bases in between. V is TRBV9 and J is TRBJ1-3, with D perhaps matching TRBD1 (5 bases). The sequences come from blood, collected from a patient who underwent chemoradiotherapy. This receptor was identified in a human donor with HPV-associated anogenital cancer. CDR3 sequence reads: CARRGYNPTSGNTIYF. CDR3 DNA sequence: TGTGCCAGGAGGGGATATAATCCTACCTCTGGAAACACCATATATTTT.